These 9 T cell receptor beta chains share one sample of origin, sequenced in a study of CD8+ T cells in alopecia areata. Once RNA had been extracted, it was reverse transcribed into cDNA to act as the sequencing template. The data were produced by immunoSEQ multiplex PCR, yet TCRdb's version contains in-frame clones alone and is incomplete. Listed for the sample are about 270,000 clones, none seen a single time. CD4, CD8alpha, NKG2D, NKG2ACE and other markers guided sorting of pooled cutaneous lymph node cells. Input material: CD4+ T cells sorted from a lymph node. Receptors were obtained from a C3H/HeJ mouse with alopecia areata. For this mouse line, the MHC haplotype is H2-k.

This clone was recorded a few times. Genes and germline come from the mouse. Read sequence stops 4 residues before the CDR3 end, and the germline J gene provides the missing end. The chain uses TRBV19 and TRBJ2-7; weak D call: TRBD2 (6 bases). CDR3 length equals 14 residues. The germline V gene has CDR1 FNHDT and CDR2 SITEND (reference sequence). V was shortened by 9 bases and J by 0 bases, with 16 bases between the two germline ends. The CDR3 sequence is CAILWGPSSYEQYF. The sequenced part of the CDR3 DNA is TGTGCCATACTCTGGGGTCCGAGCTCCTAT.

About this clone itself: Gene labels here are mouse ones. The CDR3 extends 4 residues past the end of the read, so its final part is completed from the germline J gene. The chain has TRBV5 and TRBJ2-2, with 10 bases matching TRBD2. Germline-derived CDR1 and CDR2 are LGHNA and YNLKQL (reference sequence). Trimming took 2 bases from V and 0 from J; bases not matched to a gene: 3. This CDR3 is built from 17 residues. CDR3 DNA, as far as it was read: TGTGCCAGCAGCCAAAAGGACTGGGGGTCAAACACCGGG. Its translation: CASSQKDWGSNTG. The full-length CDR3 reads as CASSQKDWGSNTGQLYF.

Of note for this clone: The genes and germline here are from mouse. The CDR3 extends 4 residues past the end of the read, so its final part is completed from the germline J gene. The rearrangement links TRBV13-1 to TRBJ2-3, with D perhaps matching TRBD2 (6 bases). Per the germline V gene, CDR1 is NSHNY and CDR2 is SYGAGN. Trimming shortened V by 7 bases and J by 0 bases, and 12 bases separated the two germline ends. The length of the CDR3 is 14 residues. CDR3 DNA (partial): TGTGCCAGCTGGGGGATAGCTAGTGCAGAA. Protein sequence: CASWGIASAE. The complete CDR3 reads CASWGIASAETLYF.

Notes on this clone: Genes and germline come from the mouse. Partial CDR3 DNA: TGTGCTAGCAGTACAGGGGGGGACTCC. Amino acids: CASSTGGDS. The whole CDR3 reads CASSTGGDSDYTF. This chain uses TRBV29 with TRBJ1-2; TRBD1 matches 8 bases. From the germline J gene comes the end of the CDR3, since the read stops 4 residues before it. The CDR3 totals 13 residues. V shed 5 bases and J 3 bases; nucleotides not matched to a gene: 2. The V gene's germline CDR1 is MSHET and CDR2 SYDVDS.

Turning to this clone: All gene names here are mouse names. The read comes to an end 4 residues before the CDR3 does, leaving the germline J gene to fill in the end. The chain recombines TRBV13-1 with TRBJ2-5; TRBD2 aligns across 10 bases. Germline assignment: CDR1 NSHNY and CDR2 SYGAGN. The CDR3 consists of 15 residues. The V gene end was trimmed by 3 bases and the J gene end by 0 bases; junction bases not matched to a gene: 1. CDR3: CASSAGLGNQDTQYF. CDR3 bases read: TGTGCCAGCAGTGCGGGACTGGGGAACCAAGAC.

As for this clone: Gene labels here are mouse ones. From the germline J gene comes the end of the CDR3, since the read stops 4 residues before it. Other nucleotide sequences from this sample produce the same CDR3. This sequence joins TRBV19 and TRBJ2-1; 7 bases agree with TRBD2. Germline CDR1 is FNHDT and CDR2 is SITEND (reference sequence). The V segment lost 2 bases and the J segment 3 bases; nucleotides outside the gene matches: 5. The CDR3 extends over 15 amino acids. The DNA read from the CDR3 is TGTGCCAGCAGTATTGGCGGGGGGGGCTATGCT. Translating it yields CASSIGGGGYA. The whole CDR3 sequence is CASSIGGGGYAEQFF.

As to this clone: Gene names and germline refer to mouse. Read coverage stops 4 residues before the CDR3 terminus; the germline J gene supplies the remainder. V is TRBV19 and J is TRBJ2-4, with TRBD2 matching 10 bases. Per germline, CDR1 FNHDT and CDR2 SITEND (reference sequence). The CDR3 runs to 16 residues. J was trimmed by 2 bases and V by 2 bases; bases with no gene match: 5. The CDR3 region is CASSIHWGGPQNTLYF. The DNA read from the CDR3 is TGTGCCAGCAGTATCCACTGGGGGGGACCTCAAAAC.

In the case of this clone: All gene names here are mouse names. The CDR3 end lies 4 residues beyond the end of the read and is filled in from the germline J gene. In the same sample, other DNA sequences code for this CDR3. This sequence joins TRBV31 and TRBJ2-1; D is possibly TRBD1 (5 bases). The V gene lost 0 bases and the J gene lost 1 base, with 7 bases spanning the gap. CDR1 is GKSSPN, CDR2 SITVG, per germline. This CDR3 spans 14 amino acids. The CDR3 bases that were read are TGTGCCTGGAGTCTAGGACAAAACTATGCT. Encoded protein: CAWSLGQNYA. The full CDR3 is CAWSLGQNYAEQFF.

This clone turned up a few times. The genes and germline here are from mouse. The read finishes 4 residues shy of the CDR3 end, and the germline J gene is used to complete it. The chain couples TRBV13-1 to TRBJ1-2; possible D gene TRBD1, 5 bases. V shed 4 bases and J shed 0 bases, with 13 bases lying between them. The CDR3 extends over 15 amino acids. Looked up from germline, CDR1 is NSHNY and CDR2 is SYGAGN. The sequenced part of the CDR3 DNA is TGTGCCAGCAGTACCTCTCAGGGTGCAAACTCC. It translates to CASSTSQGANS. The whole CDR3 protein is CASSTSQGANSDYTF.